The clone carrying this TCR beta chain has a single count. Per the authors' pipeline: Amplification with reference gene primers provided the estimates of nucleated cell counts. The data were produced by immunoSEQ multiplex PCR, yet TCRdb's version contains in-frame clones alone and is incomplete. That table is the source of V, J and clone size, and D and trimming were worked out from the DNA. This table has 95,000 to 100,000 clones, approximately 84% appearing once. The record originates from a study of blood T cell repertoires in COVID-19. Study-wide context: Samples came from the United States, Italy and Spain, spanning acute and convalescent COVID-19. T cells, B-cell-depleted T cells, or PBMCs provided the cDNA or gDNA that served as material.

The source is a woman aged 55-70 years with acute or convalescent COVID-19. The source material was peripheral blood.

The CDR3, as DNA: TGTGCCAGCACCTTGAACAGCTACGAGCAGTACTTC. Its translation: CASTLNSYEQYF. The chain joins TRBV7-2 to TRBJ2-7; the D is unclear. Germline loops: CDR1 SGHTA, CDR2 FQGNSA. V was cut by 7 bases and J by 3 bases, with 10 bases left in between. The CDR3 is 12 amino acids.